Listed here are 32 T cell receptor beta chains from one sample, sequenced in a study of shared clonotypes between healthy human individuals. Assay used: immunoSEQ multiplex PCR; TCRdb lists only in-frame clones, some missing. The table shows over a million clones, with around 98.5% occurring only once. The sequencing input was naive CD4+ T cells sorted from blood. Subset of the sample: CD45RA+ positively selected. The receptors come from a man between 25 and 39 years old in good health.

V is TRBV30 and J is TRBJ2-7; a possible D gene is TRBD1 (5 bases). Germline V gene lookup returns CDR1 GTSNPN and CDR2 SVGIG (reference sequence). The CDR3 is made up of 11 amino acids. V gave up 4 bases and J gave up 3 bases, with 7 bases separating them. CDR3 protein: CAWMQGYEQYF. The CDR3 bases are TGTGCCTGGATGCAGGGCTACGAGCAGTACTTC.

V is TRBV28 and J is TRBJ2-3; D gene ambiguous. The germline V gene has CDR1 MDHEN and CDR2 SYDVKM. Trimming shortened V by 1 base and J by 6 bases, and 14 bases separated the two germline ends. This CDR3 has 15 residues. This CDR3 reads CASSLFGQEWDTQYF. CDR3 DNA: TGTGCCAGCAGTTTATTTGGGCAGGAGTGGGATACGCAGTATTTT.

V usage is TRBV27 and J usage is TRBJ1-1; D unresolved. This CDR3 has 14 residues. Germline-derived CDR1 and CDR2 are MNHEY and SMNVEV (reference sequence). V was trimmed by 0 bases and J by 5 bases, leaving 10 bases between them. CDR3 DNA: TGTGCCAGCAGTTTATCGTTTGGGTATACTGAAGCTTTCTTT. Amino acids: CASSLSFGYTEAFF.

CDR3 amino acids: CASSFDPYNEQFF. CDR3 nucleotides: TGCGCCAGCAGCTTTGATCCTTACAATGAGCAGTTCTTC. The V and J genes are TRBV5-1 and TRBJ2-1; the D is unclear. V was pared by 2 bases and J by 4 bases, with 7 bases between. CDR1 is SGHRS, CDR2 YFSETQ, per germline. The CDR3 length is 13 residues. Supplemented by reference TRBV5-1 and TRBJ2-1, the full variable domain reads KAGVTQTPRYLIKTRGQQVTLSCSPISGHRSVSWYQQTPGQGLQFLFEYFSETQRNKGNFPGRFSGRQFSNSRSEMNVSTLELGDSALYLCASSFDPYNEQFFGPGTRLTVL.

The chain links TRBV30 to TRBJ1-1; no definite D call. The length of the CDR3 is 12 residues. Germline CDR1 is GTSNPN and CDR2 is SVGIG (reference sequence). V lost 4 bases and J 8 bases, leaving 14 bases between the germline ends. CDR3 protein: CAWMVQTKEAFF. CDR3 nucleotide sequence: TGTGCCTGGATGGTACAGACTAAAGAAGCTTTCTTT.

The rearrangement uses TRBV5-4 and TRBJ2-7; the D gene could be TRBD1 or TRBD2 (5 bases each). The germline V gene has CDR1 SGHNT and CDR2 YYREEE (reference sequence). CDR3 length: 15 residues. V gave up 0 bases and J gave up 5 bases, with 15 bases separating them. This CDR3 is CASSLAGREFHEQYF. As DNA, the CDR3 is TGTGCCAGCAGCTTGGCGGGACGGGAATTTCACGAGCAGTACTTC.

The chain joins TRBV28 to TRBJ1-2; possibly TRBD1 for D (5 bases). CDR1 is MDHEN and CDR2 is SYDVKM in the germline V gene. The CDR3 is 14 residues long. Trimming pared 3 bases from V and 2 bases from J, leaving 10 bases between. The CDR3 DNA reads as TGTGCCAGCAGTTTTATGGGGCGCAACTATGGCTACACCTTC. This translates into CASSFMGRNYGYTF.

The chain is built from TRBV5-6 and TRBJ2-6, with 12 bases aligning to TRBD1. The CDR3 has 18 amino acids. The J segment lost 4 bases and the V segment lost 3 bases, leaving 8 bases of the junction unmatched. The germline V gene encodes CDR1 SGHDT and CDR2 YYEEEE. The CDR3 protein is CASSSLGQGAVGANVLTF. CDR3 bases: TGTGCCAGCAGCTCCCTGGGACAGGGGGCGGTCGGGGCCAACGTCCTGACTTTC.

The chain links TRBV5-4 to TRBJ2-1; TRBD1 or TRBD2 may be the D gene (6 bases each). V was cut by 2 bases and J by 4 bases, with 13 bases left in between. Germline V gene sequence: CDR1 SGHNT, CDR2 YYREEE (reference sequence). CDR3 length equals 15 residues. The CDR3 sequence: CASSLGQRVYNEQFF. In DNA, the CDR3 is TGTGCCAGCAGCTTAGGACAGCGGGTATACAATGAGCAGTTCTTC.

This clone came up once. The chain uses TRBV7-9 and TRBJ1-5; 7 bases are shared with TRBD1. Unmatched junction bases numbered 3, after V lost 2 bases and J lost 5 bases. The CDR3 length is 14 residues. Germline-derived CDR1 and CDR2 are SEHNR and FQNEAQ (reference sequence). CDR3 sequence (DNA): TGTGCCAGCAGCTTAACAGGGGCGGATCAGCCCCAGCATTTT. Amino acid sequence: CASSLTGADQPQHF.

CDR3 loop: CASSLGTGGNEQFF. CDR3 bases: TGTGCCAGCAGCCTTGGGACAGGGGGCAATGAGCAGTTCTTC. This chain connects TRBV28 to TRBJ2-1, with TRBD1 identical over 11 bases. CDR3 length equals 14 residues. With 6 bases clipped from V and 6 bases from J, the junction kept 4 bases outside the gene matches. Per the germline V gene, CDR1 is MDHEN and CDR2 is SYDVKM.

V is TRBV13 and J is TRBJ2-7; D gene unclear. The CDR3 extends over 16 amino acids. Germline CDR1 PRHDT, CDR2 FYEKMQ (reference sequence). The V gene lost 3 bases and the J gene lost 2 bases, with 17 bases spanning the gap. The DNA for the CDR3 is TGTGCCAGCAGCTTTCCCCGAGTCCCTATACCCTACGAGCAGTACTTC. Its protein product is CASSFPRVPIPYEQYF.

The V call is TRBV5-1, the J call TRBJ2-7; 8 bases match TRBD2. Germline loops: CDR1 SGHRS, CDR2 YFSETQ. The CDR3 sequence is 17 residues long. V lost 4 bases, J lost 2 bases, and 14 bases stayed unmatched. The CDR3 here is CASSPSTGTRVPYEQYF. CDR3 bases: TGCGCCAGCAGCCCCTCAACAGGGACTAGGGTACCCTACGAGCAGTACTTC. The entire variable domain, with the rest obtained from reference TRBV5-1 and TRBJ2-7, is as follows: KAGVTQTPRYLIKTRGQQVTLSCSPISGHRSVSWYQQTPGQGLQFLFEYFSETQRNKGNFPGRFSGRQFSNSRSEMNVSTLELGDSALYLCASSPSTGTRVPYEQYFGPGTRLTVT.

The J gene is TRBJ2-3, the V gene TRBV11-2; D gene unclear. The CDR3 is 14 amino acids. V was pared by 4 bases and J by 6 bases, with 14 bases between. In germline, CDR1 is SGHAT, CDR2 FQNNGV. The CDR3 spells CASSYSGVADTQYF. CDR3 nucleotides: TGTGCCAGCAGCTATTCGGGTGTGGCCGATACGCAGTATTTT.

This chain links TRBV5-4 with TRBJ2-7, with D tentatively TRBD1 (5 bases). V lost 3 bases and J 7 bases, leaving 8 bases between the germline ends. The CDR3 extends over 11 amino acids. CDR1 is SGHNT, CDR2 YYREEE, per germline (reference sequence). The CDR3 DNA sequence: TGTGCCAGCAGCTCAGGGCCGGAGCAGTACTTC. Translated, it gives CASSSGPEQYF.

The chain recombines TRBV7-9 with TRBJ1-2; D gene ambiguous. The length of the CDR3 is 12 residues. Per the germline V gene, CDR1 is SEHNR and CDR2 is FQNEAQ (reference sequence). Trimming cost V 1 base and J 6 bases, with 6 bases left between them. The DNA of the CDR3 is TGTGCCAGCAGCTTAGATCAGAATGGCTACACCTTC. This encodes CASSLDQNGYTF.

V and J are TRBV7-2 and TRBJ1-4, with TRBD1 matching over 9 bases. Germline V gene lookup returns CDR1 SGHTA and CDR2 FQGNSA. J lost 8 bases, V lost 5 bases, and 6 bases had no gene match. The CDR3 covers 14 residues. The CDR3 nucleotides read TGTGCCAGCAGCCCCACAGGGGGCTGGGAAAAACTGTTTTTT. Translated: CASSPTGGWEKLFF.

This chain uses TRBV7-6 with TRBJ2-1, with TRBD1 matching 7 bases. The CDR3 is 15 amino acids. V shed 1 base and J 2 bases; nucleotides not matched to a gene: 2. Germline CDR1 SGHVS, CDR2 FNYEAQ. The CDR3 here is CASSLGDSTYNEQFF. CDR3 DNA sequence: TGTGCCAGCAGCTTAGGGGACAGTACCTACAATGAGCAGTTCTTC. Using reference TRBV7-6 and TRBJ2-1 for the parts outside the CDR3, the full variable domain is GAGVSQSPRYKVTKRGQDVALRCDPISGHVSLYWYRQALGQGPEFLTYFNYEAQQDKSGLPNDRFSAERPEGSISTLTIQRTEQRDSAMYRCASSLGDSTYNEQFFGPGTRLTVL.

The V call is TRBV19, the J call TRBJ2-3, with 9 bases fitting TRBD2. V was pared by 9 bases and J by 2 bases, with 12 bases of the junction left unmatched. The germline CDR1 and CDR2 sequences are LNHDA and SQIVND (reference sequence). The CDR3 loop spans 16 amino acids. The CDR3 is CASRRSGRKITDTQYF. CDR3 sequence (DNA): TGTGCCAGCAGAAGAAGCGGGAGGAAAATCACAGATACGCAGTATTTT.

As concerns this clone: Different DNA sequences within this sample yield the same CDR3. The rearrangement uses TRBV29-1 and TRBJ2-2, with unresolved D. This CDR3 has 13 residues. Germline-derived CDR1 and CDR2 are SQVTM and ANQGSEA. V was clipped by 3 bases and J by 1 base, with 6 bases between them. The CDR3 bases are TGCAGCGTTGATTGGCAGAACACCGGGGAGCTGTTTTTT. Its protein is CSVDWQNTGELFF.

The chain combines TRBV7-2 with TRBJ2-7, with D possibly called TRBD1 or TRBD2 (6 bases each). Germline V gives CDR1 SGHTA, CDR2 FQGNSA. V lost 4 bases to trimming and J lost 7 bases, with 26 bases between them. The CDR3 has 17 residues. CDR3 sequence reads: CASSSGGLGGSVREQYF. In DNA, the CDR3 is TGTGCCAGCAGCTCCGGGGGCTTGGGCGGGTCTGTGAGAGAGCAGTACTTC. Full variable domain (rest looked up from reference TRBV7-2 and TRBJ2-7): GAGVSQSPSNKVTEKGKDVELRCDPISGHTALYWYRQSLGQGLEFLIYFQGNSAPDKSGLPSDRFSAERTGGSVSTLTIQRTQQEDSAVYLCASSSGGLGGSVREQYFGPGTRLTVT.

This clone was observed a single time. V is TRBV2 and J is TRBJ2-5; 10 bases align to TRBD2. CDR3 length equals 15 residues. J gave up 6 bases and V 6 bases, and 10 bases lay outside the gene matches. Per germline, CDR1 SNHLY and CDR2 FYNNEI. The CDR3 loop is CASSQTLAGGQTQYF. The CDR3 DNA reads as TGTGCCAGCAGCCAAACTTTAGCGGGAGGTCAGACCCAGTACTTC.

The chain recombines TRBV7-8 with TRBJ2-1; 11 bases fit TRBD2. Germline lookup yields CDR1 SGHVS and CDR2 FQNEAQ. Germline trimming cut 0 bases from V and 4 bases from J; bases unmatched to any gene: 14. This CDR3 is 20 amino acids long. The CDR3 protein is CASSLANIRGLAGIYNEQFF. The CDR3 coding sequence is TGTGCCAGCAGCTTAGCCAACATTCGCGGACTAGCGGGCATATACAATGAGCAGTTCTTC.

The chain carries TRBV29-1 and TRBJ2-7; the match to TRBD1 covers 8 bases. The CDR3 sequence is 14 residues long. Per germline, CDR1 SQVTM and CDR2 ANQGSEA. V lost 6 bases, J lost 3 bases, and 10 bases stayed unmatched. CDR3 region: CSVAPGQDYYEQYF. The CDR3 DNA follows: TGCAGCGTGGCACCGGGACAGGATTACTACGAGCAGTACTTC.

In regard to this clone: The sample holds other DNA sequences that translate to the same CDR3. V usage is TRBV9 and J usage is TRBJ2-1; D not certain. The V gene lost 2 bases and the J gene lost 7 bases, with 7 bases spanning the gap. The germline CDR1 and CDR2 sequences are SGDLS and YYNGEE. This CDR3 contains 12 residues. In DNA, the CDR3 is TGTGCCAGCAGCGTGACCCGGAATGAGCAGTTCTTC. Translated, it gives CASSVTRNEQFF.

The V and J genes are TRBV10-3 and TRBJ2-1; no firm D call. V was pared by 10 bases and J by 6 bases, with 13 bases between. The germline V gene encodes CDR1 ENHRY and CDR2 SYGVKD. The CDR3 has 12 amino acids. The CDR3 sequence is CATGTRANEQFF. For the CDR3, the DNA is TGTGCCACCGGTACAAGGGCCAATGAGCAGTTCTTC.

The genes are TRBV30 and TRBJ1-1; 7 bases align to TRBD1. V gave up 3 bases and J gave up 5 bases; unmatched junction bases: 6. The germline CDR1 and CDR2 sequences are GTSNPN and SVGIG (reference sequence). The CDR3 runs to 13 residues. CDR3 bases: TGTGCCTGGAGGGCGACAGGGTTAACTGAAGCTTTCTTT. This encodes CAWRATGLTEAFF.

Concerning this clone: Other DNA sequences in the sample encode the same CDR3. The chain employs TRBV28 and TRBJ1-5, with D perhaps TRBD1 (5 bases). Germline assignment: CDR1 MDHEN and CDR2 SYDVKM. There are 12 residues in the CDR3. With 2 bases removed from V and 7 bases from J, the gap between germline ends came to 6 bases. DNA for the CDR3: TGTGCCAGCAGTTTACAGGGCCAGCCCCAGCATTTT. This translates into CASSLQGQPQHF.

CDR3 region: CASSLRQTNQPQHF. CDR3 bases: TGTGCCAGCAGCTTAAGACAGACCAATCAGCCCCAGCATTTT. The rearrangement joins TRBV7-2 to TRBJ1-5; a weak D match, TRBD1 (5 bases). Germline V gene data show CDR1 as SGHTA and CDR2 as FQGNSA. The CDR3 length is 14 residues. V was shortened by 2 bases and J by 3 bases, with 8 bases between the two germline ends. Combining the CDR3 with reference TRBV7-2 and TRBJ1-5 gives the whole variable domain GAGVSQSPSNKVTEKGKDVELRCDPISGHTALYWYRQSLGQGLEFLIYFQGNSAPDKSGLPSDRFSAERTGGSVSTLTIQRTQQEDSAVYLCASSLRQTNQPQHFGDGTRLSIL.

The rearrangement links TRBV7-2 to TRBJ2-3; D possibly corresponds to TRBD2 (6 bases). The V gene lost 1 base and the J gene lost 4 bases, with 6 bases spanning the gap. The CDR3 extends over 13 amino acids. Germline V gene data show CDR1 as SGHTA and CDR2 as FQGNSA. The CDR3 protein is CASSLVAADTQYF. CDR3 DNA: TGTGCCAGCAGCTTAGTAGCGGCAGATACGCAGTATTTT.

This sequence joins TRBV28 and TRBJ1-2; 10 bases fit TRBD1. This CDR3 contains 16 residues. Germline CDR1 and CDR2: MDHEN and SYDVKM. The ends lost 3 bases at V and 3 bases at J; junction bases unmatched: 7. CDR3 DNA: TGTGCCAGCAGTTTGCACCTTGGACAGGGGGACTATGGCTACACCTTC. Protein: CASSLHLGQGDYGYTF.

V and J are TRBV5-1 and TRBJ2-1; 7 bases are a match to TRBD1. The germline gives CDR1 SGHRS, CDR2 YFSETQ. The V segment lost 4 bases and the J segment 8 bases; nucleotides outside the gene matches: 6. This CDR3 is 13 amino acids long. CDR3: CASSHQGGDEQFF. As DNA, the CDR3 is TGCGCCAGCAGCCATCAAGGGGGCGATGAGCAGTTCTTC. Using reference TRBV5-1 and TRBJ2-1 for the parts outside the CDR3, the full variable domain is KAGVTQTPRYLIKTRGQQVTLSCSPISGHRSVSWYQQTPGQGLQFLFEYFSETQRNKGNFPGRFSGRQFSNSRSEMNVSTLELGDSALYLCASSHQGGDEQFFGPGTRLTVL.